The 11 T cell receptor beta chains below all came from one sample that was sequenced in a study of blood T cell repertoires in COVID-19. Sequencing used immunoSEQ multiplex PCR; TCRdb keeps in-frame clones, though not all of them. The sample contains about 260,000 clones, 87% of which appear only once. Sequenced input: peripheral blood. The receptor set was obtained from a woman in her thirties or forties who had recovered from COVID-19.

The CDR3 is CASSLTGQGSNQPQHF. As DNA, the CDR3 is TGCGCCAGCAGCTTGACGGGACAGGGAAGCAATCAGCCCCAGCATTTT. The chain has TRBV5-1 and TRBJ1-5, with 9 bases identical to TRBD1. V lost 1 base and J lost 1; bases outside the gene matches: 3. The CDR3 has 16 residues. Germline V gene sequence: CDR1 SGHRS, CDR2 YFSETQ.

The J gene is TRBJ2-2, the V gene TRBV10-1; 7 bases align to TRBD2. V was clipped by 8 bases and J by 5 bases; unmatched bases: 2. CDR3 length equals 12 residues. Germline loops: CDR1 WNHNN, CDR2 SYGVQD (reference sequence). Here the CDR3 reads CASGTNTGELFF. CDR3 bases: TGCGCCAGCGGGACTAATACCGGGGAGCTGTTTTTT.

This chain uses TRBV30 with TRBJ2-7, with D possibly matching TRBD1 (5 bases). Trimming left V 6 bases short and J 1 base short, with 10 bases between. The CDR3 has 12 residues. The germline CDR1 and CDR2 sequences are GTSNPN and SVGIG (reference sequence). CDR3 DNA: TGTGCCTGTAGACGACAGTCCTACGAGCAGTACTTC. This codes for CACRRQSYEQYF.

V is TRBV3-1 (or the pseudogene TRBV3-2) and J is TRBJ2-7; TRBD2 matches at 12 bases. J lost 1 base, V lost 4 bases, and 8 bases had no gene match. CDR1 is LGHDT, CDR2 YNNKEL, per germline (reference sequence). This CDR3 is 17 amino acids long. Here the CDR3 DNA reads TGTGCCAGCAGCCTAACTAGCGGGGGGCCCGTTTCCTACGAGCAGTACTTC. It codes for CASSLTSGGPVSYEQYF.

Only a few counts were recorded for this clone. The CDR3 coding sequence is TGTGCCAGCAGCCTTTGGACAGGGACCGGTTCTGCTGGAAACACCATATATTTT. Translated: CASSLWTGTGSAGNTIYF. This sequence joins TRBV3-1 (or the pseudogene TRBV3-2) and TRBJ1-3; 8 positions match TRBD1. The CDR3 runs 18 residues. The V gene end was trimmed by 4 bases and the J gene end by 2 bases; junction bases not matched to a gene: 13. The V gene's germline CDR1 is LGHDT and CDR2 YNNKEL (reference sequence).

This sequence joins TRBV25-1 and TRBJ1-5, with D hard to call. This CDR3 spans 14 amino acids. The ends were cut back, 1 base at V and 2 bases at J, with 6 bases in the middle. Germline V gene lookup returns CDR1 MGHDK and CDR2 SYGVNS. CDR3 in amino acids: CASSEWEGNQPQHF. CDR3 sequence (DNA): TGTGCCAGCAGTGAATGGGAGGGCAATCAGCCCCAGCATTTT.

The genes are TRBV7-9 and TRBJ1-1; TRBD1 aligns across 9 bases. Trimming at V came to 7 bases and at J to 0 bases, leaving 6 bases not matched to a gene. There are 15 residues in the CDR3. Germline assignment: CDR1 SEHNR and CDR2 FQNEAQ (reference sequence). The CDR3 region has the DNA TGTGCCAGCATCCACAGGGGGCGCTTGAACACTGAAGCTTTCTTT. It yields the protein CASIHRGRLNTEAFF.

V and J are TRBV5-1 and TRBJ2-1; no clear D. Trimming pared 0 bases from V and 0 bases from J, leaving 10 bases between. Germline V gene sequence: CDR1 SGHRS, CDR2 YFSETQ. This CDR3 contains 16 residues. The CDR3 is CASSLVARSSYNEQFF. The CDR3 DNA follows: TGCGCCAGCAGCTTGGTCGCGCGGAGCTCCTACAATGAGCAGTTCTTC. Full variable domain (outside the CDR3, taken from reference TRBV5-1 and TRBJ2-1): KAGVTQTPRYLIKTRGQQVTLSCSPISGHRSVSWYQQTPGQGLQFLFEYFSETQRNKGNFPGRFSGRQFSNSRSEMNVSTLELGDSALYLCASSLVARSSYNEQFFGPGTRLTVL.

This clone was counted a few times. This chain links TRBV13 with TRBJ2-7, with a weak D call TRBD1 (6 bases). Germline CDR1 and CDR2: PRHDT and FYEKMQ (reference sequence). Trimming left V 2 bases short and J 4 bases short, with 15 bases between. The CDR3 has 15 amino acids. The CDR3, as DNA: TGTGCCAGCAGCTTATCTGACAGGCCTACTTACGAGCAGTACTTC. Translation gives CASSLSDRPTYEQYF.

The gene calls are TRBV5-1 and TRBJ2-5; weak D call: TRBD2 (5 bases). With 4 bases removed from V and 4 bases from J, the gap between germline ends came to 14 bases. CDR1 is SGHRS, CDR2 YFSETQ, per germline. The CDR3 has 14 amino acids. CDR3 sequence: CASSPGVPPETQYF. The CDR3 DNA follows: TGCGCCAGCAGCCCCGGGGTCCCCCCAGAGACCCAGTACTTC. Using reference TRBV5-1 and TRBJ2-5 for the parts outside the CDR3, the full variable domain is KAGVTQTPRYLIKTRGQQVTLSCSPISGHRSVSWYQQTPGQGLQFLFEYFSETQRNKGNFPGRFSGRQFSNSRSEMNVSTLELGDSALYLCASSPGVPPETQYFGPGTRLLVL.

The rearrangement joins TRBV7-3 to TRBJ2-2; perhaps TRBD1 as D (5 bases). Trimming removed 5 bases from V and 9 bases from J, with 13 bases in between. The germline CDR1 and CDR2 sequences are SGHTA and FQGTGA. The CDR3 covers 13 residues. In nucleotides, the CDR3 is TGTGCCAGCAGCCCCGGATTGGACAGGGAGCTGTTTTTT. Amino acids: CASSPGLDRELFF.